The clone carrying this T cell receptor (beta chain) was counted a single time. The data stem from a study of shared clonotypes between healthy human individuals. V lost 5 bases and J 1 base, leaving 8 bases between the germline ends. Germline CDR1 and CDR2: SGHAT and FQDESV (reference sequence). This CDR3 contains 13 residues. Profiling relied on immunoSEQ multiplex PCR, and the TCRdb table lists in-frame clones only, not all of them. The repertoire holds approximately 2,000,000 clones, around 95% seen once, with 1.5% to 2% in the top ten. Naivety among CD8 cells was defined by CD45RO negativity and positive CCR7 selection, thereby excluding terminally differentiated effector memory CD45RA+ cells.

The TCR was taken from a man aged 18 to 35 in good health. Some clones in this sample may be carry-over from other donors' samples. This chain connects TRBV11-1 to TRBJ1-1, with D maybe TRBD1 (5 bases). Input material: naive CD8+ T cells from PBMCs. CDR3 in DNA: TGTGCCAGCAGCCCGACAGCGAACACTGAAGCTTTCTTT. Its translation is CASSPTANTEAFF.